The 27 T cell receptor beta chains given below trace back to one sample, sequenced in a study of blood T cell repertoires in COVID-19. Clones were read by immunoSEQ multiplex PCR, and TCRdb kept only the in-frame ones, dropping some. The sample holds 390,000 or so clones, roughly 90% seen once. The sequenced sample was peripheral blood. The receptors come from a woman in her twenties or thirties with COVID-19, enrolled during active disease.

The CDR3 spells CASSIKTFGELFF. CDR3 DNA sequence: TGTGCCAGTAGTATTAAAACTTTCGGGGAGCTGTTTTTT. The chain joins TRBV19 to TRBJ2-2; D remains unclear. Per the germline V gene, CDR1 is LNHDA and CDR2 is SQIVND (reference sequence). Trimming left V 3 bases short and J 7 bases short, with 9 bases between. This CDR3 has 13 amino acids.

The chain combines TRBV9 with TRBJ2-1; 8 bases are a match to TRBD2. CDR3 size: 15 residues. CDR1 is SGDLS and CDR2 is YYNGEE in the germline V gene. The V and J ends lost 4 bases and 2 bases, in that order; junction bases with no gene match: 5. CDR3 sequence reads: CASSRAGGPYNEQFF. CDR3 nucleotide sequence: TGTGCCAGCAGCCGGGCGGGGGGACCCTACAATGAGCAGTTCTTC.

This clone was found once. The chain employs TRBV9 and TRBJ1-2; D is undetermined. V lost 3 bases and J lost 0, with 12 bases in between. In germline, CDR1 is SGDLS, CDR2 YYNGEE. The CDR3 spans 15 residues. CDR3 loop: CASSGQTATNYGYTF. Written as DNA, the CDR3 is TGTGCCAGCAGCGGTCAAACAGCAACTAACTATGGCTACACCTTC.

The rearrangement joins TRBV6-5 to TRBJ2-7, with TRBD1 as a possible D gene (6 bases). Germline CDR1 is MNHEY and CDR2 is SVGAGI. The CDR3 runs 15 residues. The V end lost 0 bases, the J end lost 4 bases, and 13 bases lay between the germline ends. As DNA, the CDR3 is TGTGCCAGCAGTTACTCGGCAGGGGTGCAATACGAGCAGTACGTC. It specifies CASSYSAGVQYEQYV.

This chain uses TRBV5-1 with TRBJ2-3; D remains ambiguous. In germline, CDR1 is SGHRS, CDR2 YFSETQ. The germline V and J ends were trimmed by 1 base and 2 bases, with 17 bases remaining between them. The CDR3 is made up of 17 amino acids. As DNA, the CDR3 is TGCGCCAGCAGCTTGAGTAATCAGAGAGGAACCACAGATACGCAGTATTTT. Translating it yields CASSLSNQRGTTDTQYF.

CDR3 sequence: CASSLEAGLAEAFF. The DNA of the CDR3 is TGTGCCAGCAGCTTAGAGGCAGGGCTCGCTGAAGCTTTCTTT. The J gene is TRBJ1-1, the V gene TRBV7-9; D is possibly TRBD1 (5 bases). Looked up from germline, CDR1 is SEHNR and CDR2 is FQNEAQ (reference sequence). The CDR3 sequence is 14 residues long. The ends were cut back, 1 base at V and 6 bases at J, with 12 bases in the middle.

The V and J genes are TRBV4-2 and TRBJ1-6, with unresolved D. Germline CDR1 is LGHNA and CDR2 is YNFKEQ. The CDR3 consists of 13 residues. V was clipped by 2 bases and J by 13 bases, with 12 bases between them. In DNA form, the CDR3 reads TGTGCCAGCAGCCAATTGACACAAGCTCCCCTCCACTTT. It specifies CASSQLTQAPLHF.

The V and J genes are TRBV28 and TRBJ1-5; a weak D match, TRBD1 (6 bases). The CDR3 sequence is 15 residues long. Germline V gene sequence: CDR1 MDHEN, CDR2 SYDVKM. Trimming removed 3 bases at V and 6 bases at J, with 15 bases between. CDR3 amino acids: CASSFSRVRGQPQHF. CDR3 sequence (DNA): TGTGCCAGCAGTTTCTCCAGGGTCAGGGGTCAGCCCCAGCATTTT.

This clone occurred once. This rearrangement joins TRBV7-8 to TRBJ2-1; 12 bases line up with TRBD2. The CDR3 covers 16 residues. Germline CDR1 and CDR2: SGHVS and FQNEAQ. With 4 bases clipped from V and 2 bases from J, the junction kept 3 bases outside the gene matches. CDR3 sequence: CASSWLAGGAYNEQFF. The DNA of the CDR3 is TGTGCCAGCAGCTGGCTAGCGGGAGGGGCCTACAATGAGCAGTTCTTC.

The chain couples TRBV5-6 to TRBJ2-7; maybe TRBD2 (6 bases). CDR1 and CDR2 from the germline V gene are SGHDT and YYEEEE. V lost 4 bases and J lost 3, with 11 bases in between. The CDR3 has 13 residues. CDR3 amino acids: CASSLAGSYEQYF. The CDR3 nucleotides are TGTGCCAGCAGCCTAGCCGGGAGCTACGAGCAGTACTTC. Drawing the rest from reference TRBV5-6 and TRBJ2-7, the complete variable domain is DAGVTQSPTHLIKTRGQQVTLRCSPKSGHDTVSWYQQALGQGPQFIFQYYEEEERQRGNFPDRFSGHQFPNYSSELNVNALLLGDSALYLCASSLAGSYEQYFGPGTRLTVT.

The chain recombines TRBV5-1 with TRBJ2-5; 11 bases align to TRBD2. The germline CDR1 and CDR2 sequences are SGHRS and YFSETQ. This CDR3 is 15 amino acids long. The J segment lost 1 base and the V segment lost 4 bases, leaving 3 bases of the junction unmatched. The CDR3 loop is CASSRGTSGQETQYF. CDR3 sequence (DNA): TGCGCCAGCAGCCGTGGGACTAGCGGCCAAGAGACCCAGTACTTC.

The chain uses TRBV4-1 and TRBJ2-3; D is ambiguous. Germline V gene data show CDR1 as MGHRA and CDR2 as YSYEKL. V lost 0 bases to trimming and J lost 2 bases, with 12 bases between them. CDR3 length equals 16 residues. CDR3 DNA sequence: TGCGCCAGCAGCCAAGAGACTCTCCGAGTCACAGATACGCAGTATTTT. Amino acid sequence: CASSQETLRVTDTQYF.

The V and J genes are TRBV27 and TRBJ2-1, with 8 bases that match TRBD2. V dropped 3 bases and J dropped 3; count of bases not matched to a gene: 1. The CDR3 extends over 14 amino acids. CDR1 and CDR2 (germline): MNHEY, SMNVEV (reference sequence). CDR3 sequence reads: CASSFGTSYNEQFF. The CDR3 coding sequence is TGTGCCAGCAGTTTCGGGACTAGCTACAATGAGCAGTTCTTC.

This chain uses TRBV7-9 with TRBJ2-1; D remains unclear. Trimming took off 1 base at V and 10 bases at J, with 8 bases between the two ends. The CDR3 spans 12 residues. The germline CDR1 and CDR2 sequences are SEHNR and FQNEAQ (reference sequence). The CDR3 sequence: CASSLVLGEQFF. DNA of the CDR3: TGTGCCAGCAGCTTAGTACTCGGGGAGCAGTTCTTC.

This sequence joins TRBV7-9 and TRBJ1-1; D uncertain. V lost 0 bases to trimming and J lost 4 bases, with 9 bases between them. CDR1 is SEHNR and CDR2 is FQNEAQ in the germline V gene (reference sequence). The CDR3 is made up of 14 amino acids. The CDR3 region has the DNA TGTGCCAGCAGCTTAGCGCGCTCGGGCACTGAAGCTTTCTTT. The encoded protein is CASSLARSGTEAFF.

V is TRBV9 and J is TRBJ1-2; D call uncertain. V lost 0 bases and J 4 bases, leaving 13 bases between the germline ends. This CDR3 contains 15 residues. The V gene's germline CDR1 is SGDLS and CDR2 YYNGEE. This chain's CDR3 is CASSVDPINTYGYTF. The CDR3 region has the DNA TGTGCCAGCAGCGTAGACCCGATCAACACCTATGGCTACACCTTC.

The rearrangement joins TRBV3-1 (or the pseudogene TRBV3-2) to TRBJ1-2; D is undetermined. The germline V gene encodes CDR1 LGHDT and CDR2 YNNKEL (reference sequence). The CDR3 length is 13 residues. Trimming shortened V by 0 bases and J by 10 bases, and 12 bases separated the two germline ends. The CDR3 protein is CASSQDRGGIYTF. The CDR3 nucleotides are TGTGCCAGCAGCCAAGATCGAGGAGGGATCTACACCTTC.

This chain links TRBV24-1 with TRBJ2-1; D gene ambiguous. Trimming pared 3 bases from V and 2 bases from J, leaving 16 bases between. Per germline, CDR1 KGHDR and CDR2 SFDVKD. The CDR3 consists of 17 residues. DNA for the CDR3: TGTGCCACCAGTGATGCCTCTCGGAGCCTCCCCTACAATGAGCAGTTCTTC. It yields the protein CATSDASRSLPYNEQFF.

The gene calls are TRBV9 and TRBJ2-3; D call uncertain. The CDR3 length is 12 residues. From germline, CDR1 is SGDLS and CDR2 YYNGEE. V was cut by 3 bases and J by 8 bases, with 10 bases left in between. The CDR3 DNA follows: TGTGCCAGCAGCGGGTCCGGTGGTACGCAGTATTTT. Translation gives CASSGSGGTQYF.

The chain recombines TRBV27 with TRBJ2-7, with a tentative D call TRBD1 (6 bases). The germline V and J ends were trimmed by 6 bases and 2 bases, with 11 bases remaining between them. In germline, CDR1 is MNHEY, CDR2 SMNVEV (reference sequence). The CDR3 totals 13 residues. The CDR3 DNA reads TGTGCCAGCAGAAACAGGGATACCTACGAGCAGTACGTC. It codes for CASRNRDTYEQYV.

This rearrangement joins TRBV7-9 to TRBJ1-5; D is possibly TRBD1 (6 bases). V gave up 5 bases and J gave up 4 bases, with 12 bases separating them. CDR3 length: 14 amino acids. Germline CDR1 SEHNR, CDR2 FQNEAQ (reference sequence). The CDR3 is CASSPGAENQPQHF. CDR3 coding DNA: TGTGCCAGCAGCCCAGGGGCGGAGAATCAGCCCCAGCATTTT.

The CDR3 DNA reads as TGTGCCAGCAGTTCCCCGGGGAATTATGGCTACACCTTC. This translates into CASSSPGNYGYTF. The rearrangement links TRBV6-5 to TRBJ1-2, with D unclear. V lost 4 bases, J lost 5 bases, and 11 bases lay in between. This CDR3 contains 13 residues. Germline V lookup: CDR1 MNHEY, CDR2 SVGAGI.

This rearrangement joins TRBV7-2 to TRBJ1-2; the D gene is possibly TRBD1 (6 bases). From germline, CDR1 is SGHTA and CDR2 FQGNSA. The CDR3 extends over 15 amino acids. Between the trimmed V and J ends, which lost 2 bases and 3 bases, there was a span of 13 bases. CDR3 amino acids: CASSLRQVSDYGYTF. CDR3 nucleotide sequence: TGTGCCAGCAGCTTACGACAGGTGTCGGACTATGGCTACACCTTC. Using reference TRBV7-2 and TRBJ1-2 for the parts outside the CDR3, the full variable domain is GAGVSQSPSNKVTEKGKDVELRCDPISGHTALYWYRQSLGQGLEFLIYFQGNSAPDKSGLPSDRFSAERTGGSVSTLTIQRTQQEDSAVYLCASSLRQVSDYGYTFGSGTRLTVV.

The chain is built from TRBV6-2 or TRBV6-3 and TRBJ2-3, with D possibly TRBD2 on 6 matching bases. Germline V gives CDR1 MNHEY, CDR2 SVGEGT. The V gene lost 3 bases and the J gene lost 3 bases, with 16 bases spanning the gap. This CDR3 region has 16 residues. The CDR3: CASSYPTRGVTDTQYF. CDR3 bases: TGTGCCAGCAGTTATCCCACGCGCGGGGTAACAGATACGCAGTATTTT.

The chain carries TRBV6-1 and TRBJ2-5; TRBD1 might be the D (6 bases). Germline V gene data show CDR1 as MNHNS and CDR2 as SASEGT. The CDR3 totals 15 residues. The germline V and J ends were trimmed by 2 bases and 2 bases, with 12 bases remaining between them. CDR3 DNA: TGTGCCAGCAGTGAATACCGGGGACAACAAGAGACCCAGTACTTC. It translates to CASSEYRGQQETQYF.

The genes are TRBV27 and TRBJ1-1, with D tentatively TRBD1 (5 bases). The CDR3 has 12 residues. The V gene's germline CDR1 is MNHEY and CDR2 SMNVEV (reference sequence). Trimming left V 2 bases short and J 7 bases short, with 8 bases between. This chain's CDR3 is CASSLGGNEAFF. The CDR3 nucleotides read TGTGCCAGCAGTTTAGGGGGGAATGAAGCTTTCTTT.

As to this clone: The junction shows a germline mismatch at one end, possibly a read error. The gene calls are TRBV6-1 and TRBJ1-6; 10 nucleotides match TRBD1. CDR3 length equals 15 residues. CDR1 MNHNS and CDR2 SASEGT come from the germline V gene. CDR3 in amino acids: CASSEGTGDNSPLHF. CDR3 DNA sequence: TGTGCCAGCAGCGAAGGGACAGGGGATAATTCACCCCTCCACTTT.